Listed here is a single T cell receptor (beta chain). This table comes from immunoSEQ multiplex PCR, and its TCRdb copy is limited to in-frame clones, with some not included. The data show tens of thousands of clones, with 65% to 90% seen just once and 15% to 20% held by the top ten. Germline CDR1 is SNHLY and CDR2 is FYNNEI. The CDR3 is 14 residues long. The V gene end was trimmed by 4 bases and the J gene end by 3 bases; junction bases not matched to a gene: 3. This entry is derived from a study of blood T cell repertoires in COVID-19. As for the study in general: Material from acute and convalescent COVID-19 was sourced from the United States, Italy and Spain. PBMCs, B-cell-depleted T cells, or T cells provided the cDNA or gDNA that made up the material.

Sequencing was performed on peripheral blood. The chain is built from TRBV2 and TRBJ1-2, with TRBD1 identical over 9 bases. The sequence was collected from a human donor in a cohort sampled during active COVID-19. CDR3 nucleotides: TGTGCCAGCAGTGCGTGGACAGGGGACTATGGCTACACCTTC. It codes for CASSAWTGDYGYTF.